This T cell receptor (beta chain) was recorded in a study of cytomegalovirus exposure and HLA in healthy donors. Notes on the study in general: Fewer N-insertions (relative to the roughly 670-donor mean) were reportedly seen in an Asian-associated ancestry cluster in a later analysis. Immune exposure information available was restricted to CMV serostatus. Later analysis suggested most CMV-associated TCR beta chains were HLA-restricted.

Turning to this clone: Its target is unknown.

The PCR made use of 60 Vbeta and 13 Jbeta primers. The method was immunoSEQ multiplex PCR; TCRdb's version includes in-frame clones alone and lacks a portion of them. The table has about 200,000 clones, approximately 85% seen once; the top ten hold around 2.7%. The receptor was derived from a woman aged 35 to 49 in good health and CMV-seronegative. Sequencing was carried out using PBMCs.

Written as DNA, the CDR3 is TGTGCCAGCAGCTTATCCTTGGGCAGCACAGATACGCAGTATTTT. This sequence encodes CASSLSLGSTDTQYF. V and J are TRBV7-7 and TRBJ2-3, with D hard to call. V lost 2 bases and J 0 bases, leaving 9 bases between the germline ends. This CDR3 has 15 residues. Germline V gene data show CDR1 as SSHAT and CDR2 as FNYEAQ (reference sequence).